This T cell receptor (beta chain) was documented in a study of T cells of healthy individuals. This clonotype was counted a few times. V lost 1 base and J lost 4, with 21 bases in between. The germline V gene has CDR1 SGHTA and CDR2 FQGNSA. The CDR3 spans 18 residues. A single record per CDR3 protein comes from TCRdb applying MiXCR to the 5' RACE reads. This table holds 50,000 to 55,000 distinct CDR3 sequences, roughly 15% found once. The chain links TRBV7-2 to TRBJ2-3, with D possibly matching TRBD1 (5 bases). This clonotype was sampled from a human donor in good health. CDR3 coding DNA: TGTGCCAGCAGCTTAGGGGGCCAGTCCGGCACAAGAGCAGATACGCAGTATTTT. Protein: CASSLGGQSGTRADTQYF. The full variable domain, rest sourced from reference TRBV7-2 and TRBJ2-3, is GAGVSQSPSNKVTEKGKDVELRCDPISGHTALYWYRQSLGQGLEFLIYFQGNSAPDKSGLPSDRFSAERTGGSVSTLTIQRTQQEDSAVYLCASSLGGQSGTRADTQYFGPGTRLTVL.